This T cell receptor (beta chain) was sequenced for a study of cytomegalovirus exposure and HLA in healthy donors. Study-wide results and limits: Cytomegalovirus status was reportedly diagnosed by the classifier with high specificity and sensitivity. When analyzed later, a missense DCLRE1C variant was found to be linked to TCR beta V- and J-gene trimming. Common viral pathogens seemed, in a later analysis, to connect with several of the most significant clusters. A later analysis found that most CMV-associated TCR beta chains appeared HLA-restricted.

Amplification used 60 Vbeta primers and 13 Jbeta primers. TCRdb keeps only in-frame clones here, not all; method: immunoSEQ multiplex PCR. The sample includes about 140,000 clones. With respect to this clone: What it binds is not known.

The CDR3 sequence is 15 residues long. With 4 bases clipped from V and 0 bases from J, the junction kept 3 bases outside the gene matches. CDR1 is KGHSH and CDR2 is LQKENI in the germline V gene. The rearrangement links TRBV18 to TRBJ2-1; 7 nucleotides agree with TRBD1. The sequencing input was PBMCs. The TCR was taken from a male donor in good health and CMV-seronegative. For the CDR3, the DNA is TGTGCCAGCTCACTCGACAGGGACTCCTACAATGAGCAGTTCTTC. This gives the protein CASSLDRDSYNEQFF.